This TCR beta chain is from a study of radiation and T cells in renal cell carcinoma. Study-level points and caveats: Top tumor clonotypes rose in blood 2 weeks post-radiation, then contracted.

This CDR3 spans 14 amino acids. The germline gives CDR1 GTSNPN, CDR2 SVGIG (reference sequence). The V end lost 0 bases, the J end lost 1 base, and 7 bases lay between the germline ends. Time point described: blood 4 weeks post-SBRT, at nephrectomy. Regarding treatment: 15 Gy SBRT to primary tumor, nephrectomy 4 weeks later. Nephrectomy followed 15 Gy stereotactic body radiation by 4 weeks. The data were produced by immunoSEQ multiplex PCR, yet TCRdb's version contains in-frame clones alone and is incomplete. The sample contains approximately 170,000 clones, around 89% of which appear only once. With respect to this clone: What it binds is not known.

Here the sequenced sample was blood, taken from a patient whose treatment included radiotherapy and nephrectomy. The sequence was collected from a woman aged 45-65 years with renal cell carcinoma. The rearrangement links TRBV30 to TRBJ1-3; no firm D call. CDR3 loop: CAWSVARSGNTIYF. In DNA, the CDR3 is TGTGCCTGGAGTGTAGCGCGTTCTGGAAACACCATATATTTT.